This T cell receptor (beta chain) was sequenced in a study of technical replicates of blood from several donors. TCRdb's copy holds only in-frame clones and misses some; the assay was immunoSEQ multiplex PCR. The table has 60,000 or so clones, around nine tenths seen once. This CDR3 is built from 16 residues. Trimming removed 3 bases from V and 1 base from J; junction bases left unmatched: 6. Germline values: CDR1 MNHEY, CDR2 SMNVEV (reference sequence). The specimen was PBMCs. The clonotype originates from a human donor in good health. Some clones in this sample may be carry-over from other donors' samples. This chain uses TRBV27 with TRBJ2-5, with 9 positions matching TRBD2. The CDR3 region has the DNA TGTGCCAGCAGTTTCCTAAGCGGGGGGCTCCAAGAGACCCAGTACTTC. The encoded protein is CASSFLSGGLQETQYF.